This T cell receptor beta chain appears in the sequencing data of a study of long-term antiretroviral therapy in people with HIV. The study's findings and limits: Absence of data on ART adherence, viral resistance or therapy changes was noted.

Germline V CDR1 and CDR2: SGHNT, YYREEE (reference sequence). The V gene end was trimmed by 4 bases and the J gene end by 4 bases; junction bases not matched to a gene: 9. The CDR3 sequence is 15 residues long. As to this clone: The antigen remains unidentified.

Researchers ran immunoSEQ v3.0 at survey level. TCRdb's table, derived via immunoSEQ multiplex PCR, lists solely in-frame clones and lacks some. The table lists 24,000 or so clones, roughly 78% of them singletons. The source of this sequence is a woman aged 40 to 49 with HIV. The sample consisted of unsorted PBMCs, taken 1.2 years after starting antiretroviral therapy. The chain couples TRBV5-4 to TRBJ2-7; TRBD2 aligns across 9 bases. The DNA for the CDR3 is TGTGCCAGCAGCCCCGGCGGGAGGGCCGATTACGAGCAGTACTTC. This gives the protein CASSPGGRADYEQYF.